The sequence of this TCR beta chain was determined in a study of T cells in Graves' hyperthyroidism and ophthalmopathy. Many counts were recorded for this clonotype. V lost 1 base and J 4 bases, leaving 7 bases between the germline ends. The CDR3 totals 13 residues. Germline V gene data show CDR1 as KGHSH and CDR2 as LQKENI. RNA transcripts served as the template for amplifying TCR beta CDR3 regions. The TCR CDR3 first-round RT-PCR relied on the HTBI primer set. TCRdb recomputed calls from the multiplex PCR reads with MiXCR, one row per CDR3 protein. The sample lists under 650,000 distinct CDR3 sequences; about a sixth were seen once. For Graves' hyperthyroidism to be stable, ophthalmopathy could not progress within 18 months. Orbital computed tomography, thyroid ultrasound, serum thyroxine and TRAb, and clinical symptoms together informed the diagnoses.

The receptor comes from a woman aged 25 to 39 with Graves' hyperthyroidism. The chain combines TRBV18 with TRBJ1-2; the D is unclear. Material for sequencing was blood. The CDR3 nucleotides read TGTGCCAGCTCACCACAGACACGCTATGGCTACACCTTC. It encodes CASSPQTRYGYTF.